These 23 T cell receptor beta chains were all obtained from the same sample, sequenced in a study of T cell responses to AZD1222 COVID-19 vaccine. Assay used: immunoSEQ multiplex PCR; TCRdb lists only in-frame clones, some missing. The sample lists 100,000 to 150,000 clones; more than 90% were seen once. The material was peripheral blood, obtained 28 days after the second AZD1222 dose. Receptors were obtained from an adult who received the AZD1222 COVID-19 vaccine.

Concerning this clone: Other nucleotide sequences from this sample produce the same CDR3. This chain uses TRBV5-1 with TRBJ1-5; D is ambiguous. V was shortened by 0 bases and J by 4 bases, with 11 bases between the two germline ends. This CDR3 has 15 amino acids. Germline CDR1 reads SGHRS; CDR2 reads YFSETQ. DNA for the CDR3: TGCGCCAGCAGCTTGGACGGCGGAGGGAATCAGCCCCAGCATTTT. Its protein is CASSLDGGGNQPQHF.

The chain employs TRBV5-6 and TRBJ1-2; 7 bases map to TRBD1. Germline trimming cut 0 bases from V and 5 bases from J; bases unmatched to any gene: 16. There are 18 residues in the CDR3. Germline lookup yields CDR1 SGHDT and CDR2 YYEEEE. This chain's CDR3 is CASSLDYRGHELVYGYTF. For the CDR3, the DNA is TGTGCCAGCAGCTTGGACTACAGGGGCCACGAACTAGTTTATGGCTACACCTTC.

The genes are TRBV2 and TRBJ1-5, with a tentative D call TRBD1 (6 bases). From germline, CDR1 is SNHLY and CDR2 FYNNEI. Trimming removed 7 bases at V and 1 base at J, with 11 bases between. CDR3 length: 14 residues. The CDR3 DNA sequence: TGTGCCAGCAAGGAACAGGGAAGCAATCAGCCCCAGCATTTT. It specifies CASKEQGSNQPQHF.

The chain employs TRBV7-2 and TRBJ2-5, with 7 bases fitting TRBD1. This CDR3 is built from 16 residues. V lost 4 bases to trimming and J lost 5 bases; unmatched junction nucleotides: 13. Looked up from germline, CDR1 is SGHTA and CDR2 is FQGNSA. This CDR3 reads CASSWETGTRGETQYF. CDR3 in DNA: TGTGCCAGCAGCTGGGAGACAGGGACGAGGGGGGAGACCCAGTACTTC.

The chain employs TRBV9 and TRBJ1-4; a weak D match, TRBD1 (5 bases). The germline gives CDR1 SGDLS, CDR2 YYNGEE. With 7 bases removed from V and 11 bases from J, the gap between germline ends came to 15 bases. The CDR3 covers 12 residues. For the CDR3, the DNA is TGTGCCAGCGCGACCATGGGGGAGAAACTGTTTTTT. Its translation is CASATMGEKLFF.

The genes are TRBV9 and TRBJ2-1; no clear D. The germline gives CDR1 SGDLS, CDR2 YYNGEE. The germline V and J ends were trimmed by 4 bases and 7 bases, with 9 bases remaining between them. The CDR3 runs 12 residues. Here the CDR3 reads CASSIQANEQFF. The CDR3 region has the DNA TGTGCCAGCAGCATCCAGGCGAATGAGCAGTTCTTC.

This chain connects TRBV5-4 to TRBJ2-1, with D tentatively TRBD1 or TRBD2 (5 bases each). V lost 0 bases to trimming and J lost 4 bases, with 8 bases between them. The CDR3 extends over 14 amino acids. Germline V gives CDR1 SGHNT, CDR2 YYREEE (reference sequence). The CDR3 region has the DNA TGTGCCAGCAGCTTGGATTGGGGGTACAATGAGCAGTTCTTC. It is translated as CASSLDWGYNEQFF.

V is TRBV4-1 and J is TRBJ1-1; tentative D call: TRBD1 (5 bases). Germline V lookup: CDR1 MGHRA, CDR2 YSYEKL. The V end lost 6 bases, the J end lost 0 bases, and 17 bases lay between the germline ends. The CDR3 is 16 residues long. The CDR3 DNA reads as TGCGCCAGCAGTCCAGGGCCCCACCGGATGAACACTGAAGCTTTCTTT. It yields the protein CASSPGPHRMNTEAFF.

This rearrangement joins TRBV6-5 to TRBJ2-3; D may be TRBD2 (6 bases). Germline lookup yields CDR1 MNHEY and CDR2 SVGAGI. Trimming stripped 2 bases from V and 0 bases from J, with 12 bases between. This CDR3 has 16 residues. The CDR3 sequence: CASSYPLAPSTDTQYF. The CDR3 DNA is TGTGCCAGCAGTTACCCTCTAGCGCCCAGCACAGATACGCAGTATTTT.

The chain carries TRBV5-8 and TRBJ2-3; possibly TRBD1 for D (5 bases). This CDR3 is 15 amino acids long. Germline values: CDR1 SGHTS, CDR2 YDEGEE. V was trimmed by 0 bases and J by 2 bases, leaving 10 bases between them. This CDR3 reads CASSLGQSNTDTQYF. CDR3 bases: TGTGCCAGCAGCTTGGGACAGTCGAACACAGATACGCAGTATTTT.

The chain is built from TRBV5-6 and TRBJ2-7; D call uncertain. V was clipped by 2 bases and J by 2 bases, with 2 bases between them. The CDR3 has 11 amino acids. Germline CDR1 SGHDT, CDR2 YYEEEE. The CDR3 loop is CASSLAYEQYF. In DNA, the CDR3 is TGTGCCAGCAGCTTAGCCTACGAGCAGTACTTC. Using reference TRBV5-6 and TRBJ2-7 for the parts outside the CDR3, the full variable domain is DAGVTQSPTHLIKTRGQQVTLRCSPKSGHDTVSWYQQALGQGPQFIFQYYEEEERQRGNFPDRFSGHQFPNYSSELNVNALLLGDSALYLCASSLAYEQYFGPGTRLTVT.

The chain recombines TRBV6-5 with TRBJ1-3, with a weak D call TRBD1 (5 bases). Germline loops: CDR1 MNHEY, CDR2 SVGAGI. The CDR3 runs to 14 residues. V lost 4 bases and J lost 0, with 7 bases in between. This CDR3 is CASSLTDSGNTIYF. DNA of the CDR3: TGTGCCAGCAGTTTGACAGACTCTGGAAACACCATATATTTT.

The rearrangement uses TRBV5-8 and TRBJ2-7; 9 positions match TRBD1. CDR1 SGHTS and CDR2 YDEGEE come from the germline V gene. CDR3 length equals 16 residues. V lost 1 base to trimming and J lost 6 bases; unmatched junction nucleotides: 11. CDR3 DNA sequence: TGTGCCAGCAGCTTGCCCGGGACAGGGTCTGGCTCCGAGCAGTACGTC. It codes for CASSLPGTGSGSEQYV.

This clone was seen a single time. CDR3 nucleotides: TGTGCCAGCAACCGTGACGGGACAGGGAGGGAAAAACTGTTTTTT. Its protein is CASNRDGTGREKLFF. The J gene is TRBJ1-4, the V gene TRBV19; 9 positions agree with TRBD1. The CDR3 contains 15 residues. Germline CDR1 is LNHDA and CDR2 is SQIVND (reference sequence). V was clipped by 9 bases and J by 8 bases; unmatched bases: 13.

The chain uses TRBV6-1 and TRBJ1-1, with D unclear. V was clipped by 3 bases and J by 4 bases, with 6 bases between them. This CDR3 is 12 amino acids long. The germline gives CDR1 MNHNS, CDR2 SASEGT. In nucleotides, the CDR3 is TGTGCCAGCAGTGAGTCGGGCACTGAAGCTTTCTTT. Its translation: CASSESGTEAFF.

This chain connects TRBV7-8 to TRBJ2-5; no definite D call. CDR3 length equals 15 residues. The germline V gene encodes CDR1 SGHVS and CDR2 FQNEAQ. V lost 1 base, J lost 1 base, and 10 bases lay in between. CDR3 DNA: TGTGCCAGCAGCTTAGTTGGAATCCCCCAAGAGACCCAGTACTTC. Amino acids: CASSLVGIPQETQYF.

The rearrangement uses TRBV24-1 and TRBJ1-3; D is perhaps TRBD1 (6 bases). Trimming pared 5 bases from V and 2 bases from J, leaving 6 bases between. The CDR3 runs 13 residues. Germline assignment: CDR1 KGHDR and CDR2 SFDVKD. In nucleotides, the CDR3 is TGTGCCACCAGTGGGGGGCCTGGAAACACCATATATTTT. Protein: CATSGGPGNTIYF.

The CDR3 spells CASSRGDRGKDTEAFF. The CDR3 region has the DNA TGTGCCAGCAGCAGGGGGGACAGGGGGAAGGACACTGAAGCTTTCTTT. The J gene is TRBJ1-1, the V gene TRBV7-9, with TRBD1 matching over 11 bases. Looked up from germline, CDR1 is SEHNR and CDR2 is FQNEAQ (reference sequence). The CDR3 spans 16 residues. V shed 5 bases and J 3 bases; nucleotides not matched to a gene: 8.

The chain couples TRBV6-5 to TRBJ2-7; D possibly corresponds to TRBD2 (5 bases). CDR1 and CDR2 (germline): MNHEY, SVGAGI. The CDR3 has 14 amino acids. V lost 0 bases to trimming and J lost 0 bases, with 6 bases between them. Here the CDR3 DNA reads TGTGCCAGCAGTTACTCAGCGGACTCCTACGAGCAGTACTTC. It yields the protein CASSYSADSYEQYF.

The CDR3 nucleotides read TGTGCCAGCAGTCCGGAGGGGCTTTCTGAAGCTTTCTTT. Translation gives CASSPEGLSEAFF. The rearrangement joins TRBV6-5 to TRBJ1-1; tentatively, D is TRBD1 (5 bases). The CDR3 has 13 residues. Germline CDR1 is MNHEY and CDR2 is SVGAGI. Trimming left V 5 bases short and J 6 bases short, with 13 bases between.

The CDR3 loop is CASTPGTGGTYEQYF. For the CDR3, the DNA is TGTGCCAGCACCCCCGGGACAGGGGGAACCTACGAGCAGTACTTC. The rearrangement joins TRBV3-1 (or the pseudogene TRBV3-2) to TRBJ2-7; 11 positions match TRBD1. This CDR3 has 15 amino acids. Germline CDR1 and CDR2: LGHDT and YNNKEL (reference sequence). J was trimmed by 2 bases and V by 7 bases; bases with no gene match: 7.

Points on this clone: The junction departs from germline at one end; a sequencing error may be responsible. V is TRBV6-5 and J is TRBJ1-2; TRBD1 is a possible D gene (5 bases). The CDR3 has 11 residues. Germline V gene lookup returns CDR1 MNHEY and CDR2 SVGAGI. This CDR3 is CASRADSPHFF. DNA of the CDR3: TGTGCCAGCAGGGCCGACAGCCCCCACTTCTTC.

This chain uses TRBV7-9 with TRBJ2-3; D is perhaps TRBD2 (6 bases). CDR1 is SEHNR and CDR2 is FQNEAQ in the germline V gene (reference sequence). V was shortened by 5 bases and J by 2 bases, with 23 bases between the two germline ends. This CDR3 region has 18 residues. As DNA, the CDR3 is TGTGCCAGCAGCCCCGGGGGACGGCGGGCGGTAACCACAGATACGCAGTATTTT. Its translation: CASSPGGRRAVTTDTQYF.